This T cell receptor beta chain derives from a study of blood T cell repertoires in COVID-19. Study-level background: COVID-19 samples, acute and convalescent, were from the United States, Italy and Spain. PBMCs, B-cell-depleted T cells, or T cells were the source of the cDNA or gDNA that made up the material.

The method was immunoSEQ multiplex PCR; TCRdb's version includes in-frame clones alone and lacks a portion of them. The sample holds some 64,000 clones, 70% to 80% seen once. This CDR3 contains 12 residues. Germline CDR1 is MNHEY and CDR2 is SVGEGT. V shed 4 bases, J shed 7 bases, and the junction held 2 bases outside the gene matches. This receptor was obtained from a man aged 60 to 69 with acute or convalescent COVID-19. The chain links TRBV6-2 or TRBV6-3 to TRBJ1-2, with TRBD1 matching over 8 bases. The sample consisted of peripheral blood. The CDR3 coding sequence is TGTGCCAGCAGTTGGACAGGGACTGGCTACACCTTC. It translates to CASSWTGTGYTF.